Below, 6 T cell receptor beta chains from the same sample are listed, as sequenced in a study of cytomegalovirus exposure and HLA in healthy donors. Only in-frame clones appear in the TCRdb table, and some are missing; sequencing was by immunoSEQ multiplex PCR. The sample includes 160,000 or so clones, around 86% of them seen just once. The specimen was PBMCs. These receptors all come from a man aged 18-30 years in good health and CMV-seropositive.

The J gene is TRBJ2-7, the V gene TRBV4-3; 8 bases are shared with TRBD1. The CDR3 is 15 amino acids. The germline gives CDR1 LGHNA, CDR2 YSLEER. Trimming at V came to 0 bases and at J to 2 bases, leaving 3 bases not matched to a gene. The CDR3 DNA is TGCGCCAGCAGCCAAGATTTACAGGGGGCCTACGAGCAGTACTTC. It is translated as CASSQDLQGAYEQYF.

The V and J genes are TRBV6-1 and TRBJ1-1; tentatively, D is TRBD1 (6 bases). Germline-derived CDR1 and CDR2 are MNHNS and SASEGT. The CDR3 runs 15 residues. Trimming pared 4 bases from V and 0 bases from J, leaving 12 bases between. The DNA for the CDR3 is TGTGCCAGCAGTGCGCAGGGGCGCATGAACACTGAAGCTTTCTTT. It translates to CASSAQGRMNTEAFF.

V usage is TRBV18 and J usage is TRBJ1-1; TRBD1 is a possible D gene (6 bases). The germline V gene has CDR1 KGHSH and CDR2 LQKENI. V gave up 0 bases and J gave up 6 bases, with 8 bases separating them. The CDR3 consists of 13 residues. CDR3 loop: CASSPPDSPEAFF. CDR3 DNA: TGTGCCAGCTCACCACCGGACAGCCCTGAAGCTTTCTTT.

The chain employs TRBV4-2 and TRBJ2-1; 12 bases line up with TRBD2. CDR3 size: 16 residues. After removal of 1 base from V and 8 bases from J, the junction contained 6 bases not matched to a gene. The germline gives CDR1 LGHNA, CDR2 YNFKEQ. The CDR3 sequence: CASSQGLAGGHHEQFF. CDR3 in DNA: TGTGCCAGCAGCCAAGGTCTAGCGGGGGGGCACCATGAGCAGTTCTTC.

This sequence joins TRBV6-5 and TRBJ1-1, with D maybe TRBD1 (6 bases). The length of the CDR3 is 13 residues. V lost 4 bases and J lost 6, with 12 bases in between. Germline V gives CDR1 MNHEY, CDR2 SVGAGI. CDR3 amino acids: CASSSLGQPEAFF. Here the CDR3 DNA reads TGTGCCAGCAGTTCCCTTGGACAGCCTGAAGCTTTCTTT.

The chain joins TRBV7-9 to TRBJ2-3, with D perhaps matching TRBD2 (5 bases). The CDR3 is 15 residues long. The germline V gene encodes CDR1 SEHNR and CDR2 FQNEAQ (reference sequence). Trimming took 5 bases from V and 3 from J, leaving 15 bases between them. The CDR3 here is CASSPPGSGTDTQYF. The CDR3 DNA sequence: TGTGCCAGCAGCCCTCCTGGGAGTGGGACAGATACGCAGTATTTT.